A single TCR beta chain is shown here with its context. The target antigen is unknown. At one end, the junction sequence differs from germline, possibly due to a read error. This specimen includes other DNA sequences encoding the same CDR3. From germline, CDR1 is SGHTA and CDR2 FQGNSA. The CDR3 totals 16 residues. The sample comes from a study of T cell responses to AZD1222 COVID-19 vaccine. The repertoire was sequenced with immunoSEQ multiplex PCR; TCRdb's copy has only in-frame clones and lacks some. The table records about 150,000 clones, around 87% of them present only once. Findings and limits, study-wide: Repertoire sampling occurred only after the peak T cell response. It should be noted that donors were predominantly white British and more often female, and clonal diversity was possibly underestimated. The CD4 TCRs associated with vaccination extended across spike and predominated at 160-218 and 743-854.

This rearrangement joins TRBV7-2 to TRBJ2-7; 7 bases match TRBD1. This TCR derives from an adult who received the AZD1222 COVID-19 vaccine. This sample comprised peripheral blood, obtained 28 days after the second AZD1222 dose. CDR3 protein: CASSQWTGTDSYEQYF. The CDR3 nucleotides read TGCGCCAGCAGCCAGTGGACCGGGACAGATTCCTACGAGCAGTACTTC.